The 5 T cell receptor beta chains reported below all come from one sample, sequenced in a study of response to subunit inactivated influenza vaccine. TCRdb reprocessed the RT-PCR reads via MiXCR and lists one record per CDR3 protein. In the table there are under 800,000 distinct CDR3 sequences, approximately 15% of which are singletons. This specimen consisted of PBMCs from blood, obtained 14 days before vaccination. These receptors all come from a man aged 45 to 65 who received an inactivated influenza vaccine.

This clonotype has only a few counts. This chain connects TRBV12-3 or TRBV12-4 to TRBJ2-4; D not resolved. Between the trimmed V and J ends, which lost 6 bases and 1 base, there was a span of 10 bases. The CDR3 sequence is 14 residues long. The CDR3 reads CASRPVGAKNIQYF. DNA for the CDR3: TGTGCCAGCAGACCTGTCGGGGCCAAAAACATTCAGTACTTC.

The CDR3 DNA sequence: TGTGCCAGCAGTGTACGCCAGGGACAGGGGGCAGCTGGGGCCAACGTCCTGACTTTC. This translates into CASSVRQGQGAAGANVLTF. The chain recombines TRBV6-1 with TRBJ2-6; TRBD1 aligns across 12 bases. Germline V gene data show CDR1 as MNHNS and CDR2 as SASEGT. V lost 4 bases and J lost 2; bases outside the gene matches: 9. This CDR3 has 19 residues.

This clonotype has at least ten counts. The chain recombines TRBV7-3 with TRBJ2-3; maybe TRBD1 (6 bases). V dropped 4 bases and J dropped 3 bases, with 8 bases sitting between them. Germline CDR1 is SGHTA and CDR2 is FQGTGA. This CDR3 region has 13 residues. The CDR3 protein is CASSSGQTDTQYF. The DNA of the CDR3 is TGTGCCAGCAGCTCCGGACAGACAGATACGCAGTATTTT. The entire variable domain, with the rest obtained from reference TRBV7-3 and TRBJ2-3, is as follows: GAGVSQTPSNKVTEKGKYVELRCDPISGHTALYWYRQSLGQGPEFLIYFQGTGAADDSGLPNDRFFAVRPEGSVSTLKIQRTERGDSAVYLCASSSGQTDTQYFGPGTRLTVL.

This clonotype was seen more than once but under ten times. The chain couples TRBV3-1 to TRBJ1-2; D is possibly TRBD1 (5 bases). CDR3 length equals 15 residues. Looked up from germline, CDR1 is LGHDT and CDR2 is YNNKEL (reference sequence). Trimming took off 0 bases at V and 4 bases at J, with 12 bases between the two ends. Here the CDR3 DNA reads TGTGCCAGCAGCCAAGATCCTGCCGGGGGCTATGGCTACACCTTC. This gives the protein CASSQDPAGGYGYTF.

This clonotype was detected ten times or more. At one boundary the junction diverges from the germline segment, which might be a read error. J is TRBJ2-7 and V is TRBV29-1; D tentatively reads TRBD1 or TRBD2 (5 bases each). Germline CDR1 SQVTM, CDR2 ANQGSEA. CDR3 length: 12 residues. The CDR3 DNA reads as TGCAGCGTCCCCTCCCGGGACGGCCGATTTGACTTC. Translated, it gives CSVPSRDGRFDF.